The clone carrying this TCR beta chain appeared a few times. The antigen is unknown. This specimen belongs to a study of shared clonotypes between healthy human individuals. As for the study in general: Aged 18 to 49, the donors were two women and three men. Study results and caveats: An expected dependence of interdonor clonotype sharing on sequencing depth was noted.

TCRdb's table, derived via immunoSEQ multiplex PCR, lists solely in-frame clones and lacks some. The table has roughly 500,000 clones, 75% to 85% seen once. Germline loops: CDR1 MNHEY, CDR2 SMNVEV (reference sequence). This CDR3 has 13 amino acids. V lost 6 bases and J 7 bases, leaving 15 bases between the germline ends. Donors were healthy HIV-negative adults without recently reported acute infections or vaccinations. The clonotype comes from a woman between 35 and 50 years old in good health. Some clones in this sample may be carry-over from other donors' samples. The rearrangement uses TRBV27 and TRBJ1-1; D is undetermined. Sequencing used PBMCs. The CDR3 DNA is TGTGCCAGCAGAAGGATACTCGCCAATGAAGCTTTCTTT. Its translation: CASRRILANEAFF.